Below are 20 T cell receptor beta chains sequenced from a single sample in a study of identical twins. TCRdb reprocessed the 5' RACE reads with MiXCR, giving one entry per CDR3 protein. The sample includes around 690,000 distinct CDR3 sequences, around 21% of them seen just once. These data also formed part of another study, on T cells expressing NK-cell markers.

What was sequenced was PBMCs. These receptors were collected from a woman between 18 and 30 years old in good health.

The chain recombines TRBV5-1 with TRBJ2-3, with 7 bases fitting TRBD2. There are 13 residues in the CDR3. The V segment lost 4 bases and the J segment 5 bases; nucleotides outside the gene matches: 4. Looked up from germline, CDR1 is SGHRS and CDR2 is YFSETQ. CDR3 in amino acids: CASSRGVQDTQYF. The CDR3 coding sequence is TGCGCCAGCAGCCGGGGGGTCCAAGATACGCAGTATTTT.

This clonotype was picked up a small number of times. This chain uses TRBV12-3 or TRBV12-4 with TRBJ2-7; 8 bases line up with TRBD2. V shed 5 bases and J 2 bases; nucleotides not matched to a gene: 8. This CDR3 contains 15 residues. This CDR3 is CASSPRTSRTYEQYF. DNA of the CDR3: TGTGCCAGCAGTCCGCGGACTAGCCGTACCTACGAGCAGTACTTC.

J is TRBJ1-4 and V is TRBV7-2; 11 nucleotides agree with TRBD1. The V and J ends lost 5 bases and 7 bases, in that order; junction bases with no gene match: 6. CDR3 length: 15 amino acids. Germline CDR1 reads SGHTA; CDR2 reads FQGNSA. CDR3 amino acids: CASSPPGQGGEKLFF. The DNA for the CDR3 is TGTGCCAGCAGCCCCCCGGGACAGGGGGGTGAAAAACTGTTTTTT.

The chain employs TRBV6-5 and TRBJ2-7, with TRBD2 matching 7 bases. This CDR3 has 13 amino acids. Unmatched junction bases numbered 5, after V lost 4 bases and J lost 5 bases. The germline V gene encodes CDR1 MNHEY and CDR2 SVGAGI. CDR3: CASSSRLANEQYF. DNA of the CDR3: TGTGCCAGCAGTTCCCGACTAGCCAACGAGCAGTACTTC.

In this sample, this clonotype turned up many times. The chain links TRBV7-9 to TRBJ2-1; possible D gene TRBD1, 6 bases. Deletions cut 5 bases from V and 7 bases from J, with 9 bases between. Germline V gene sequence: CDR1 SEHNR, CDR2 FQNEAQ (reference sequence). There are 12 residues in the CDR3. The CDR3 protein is CASSHQGNEQFF. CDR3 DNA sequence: TGTGCCAGCAGCCATCAGGGGAATGAGCAGTTCTTC.

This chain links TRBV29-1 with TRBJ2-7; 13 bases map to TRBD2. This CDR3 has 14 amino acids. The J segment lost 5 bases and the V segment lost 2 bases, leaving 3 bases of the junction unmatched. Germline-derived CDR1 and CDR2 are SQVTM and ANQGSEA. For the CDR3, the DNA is TGCAGCGTTGAAACTAGCGGGAGGGAGGACGAGCAGTACTTC. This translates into CSVETSGREDEQYF.

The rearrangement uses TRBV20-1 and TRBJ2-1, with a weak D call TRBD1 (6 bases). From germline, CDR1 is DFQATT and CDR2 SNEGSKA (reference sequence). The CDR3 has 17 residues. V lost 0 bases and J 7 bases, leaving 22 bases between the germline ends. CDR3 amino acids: CSARDDRRGSSRNEQFF. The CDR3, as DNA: TGCAGTGCTAGAGATGATCGTAGGGGGAGCAGTAGGAATGAGCAGTTCTTC.

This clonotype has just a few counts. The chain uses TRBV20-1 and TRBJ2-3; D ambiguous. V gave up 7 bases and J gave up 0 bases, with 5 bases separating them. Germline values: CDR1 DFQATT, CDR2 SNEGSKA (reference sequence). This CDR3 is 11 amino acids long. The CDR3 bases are TGCAGTGGAAGGAGCACAGATACGCAGTATTTT. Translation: CSGRSTDTQYF.

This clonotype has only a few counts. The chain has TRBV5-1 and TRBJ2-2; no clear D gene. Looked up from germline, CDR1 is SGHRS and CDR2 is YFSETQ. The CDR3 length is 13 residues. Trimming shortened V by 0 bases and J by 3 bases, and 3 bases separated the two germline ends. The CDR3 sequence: CASSLDHTGELFF. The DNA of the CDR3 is TGCGCCAGCAGCTTGGATCACACCGGGGAGCTGTTTTTT.

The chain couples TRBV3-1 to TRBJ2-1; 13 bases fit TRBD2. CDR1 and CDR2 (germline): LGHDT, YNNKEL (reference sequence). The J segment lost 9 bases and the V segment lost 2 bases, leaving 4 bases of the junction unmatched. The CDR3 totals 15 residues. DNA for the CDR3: TGTGCCAGCAGCCAACGGGGACTAGCGGGACCTGAGCAGTTCTTC. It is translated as CASSQRGLAGPEQFF.

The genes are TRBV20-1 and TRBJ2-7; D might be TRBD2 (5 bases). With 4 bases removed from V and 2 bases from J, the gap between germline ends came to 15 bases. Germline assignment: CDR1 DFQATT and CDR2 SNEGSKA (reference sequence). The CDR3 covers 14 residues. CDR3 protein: CSAKRELGTYEQYF. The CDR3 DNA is TGCAGTGCTAAGAGGGAGTTGGGAACCTACGAGCAGTACTTC.

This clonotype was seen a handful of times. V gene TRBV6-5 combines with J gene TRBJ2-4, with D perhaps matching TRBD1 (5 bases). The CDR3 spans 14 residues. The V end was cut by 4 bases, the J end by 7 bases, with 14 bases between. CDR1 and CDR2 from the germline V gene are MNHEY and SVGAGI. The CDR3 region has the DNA TGTGCCAGCAGTTTGGGGCGGCCAAGGAACATTCAGTACTTC. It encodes CASSLGRPRNIQYF.

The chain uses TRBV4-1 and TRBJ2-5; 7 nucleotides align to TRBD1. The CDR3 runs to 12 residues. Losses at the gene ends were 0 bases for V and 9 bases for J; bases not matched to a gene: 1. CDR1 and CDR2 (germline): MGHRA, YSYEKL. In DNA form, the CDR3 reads TGCGCCAGCAGCCAAGATCAGGGGGCCCAGTACTTC. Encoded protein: CASSQDQGAQYF.

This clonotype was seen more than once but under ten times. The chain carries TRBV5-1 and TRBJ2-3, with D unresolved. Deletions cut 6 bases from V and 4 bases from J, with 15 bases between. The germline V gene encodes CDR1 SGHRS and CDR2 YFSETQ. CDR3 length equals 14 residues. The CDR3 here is CASKPPSDADTQYF. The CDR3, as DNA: TGCGCCAGCAAGCCCCCATCCGACGCAGATACGCAGTATTTT.

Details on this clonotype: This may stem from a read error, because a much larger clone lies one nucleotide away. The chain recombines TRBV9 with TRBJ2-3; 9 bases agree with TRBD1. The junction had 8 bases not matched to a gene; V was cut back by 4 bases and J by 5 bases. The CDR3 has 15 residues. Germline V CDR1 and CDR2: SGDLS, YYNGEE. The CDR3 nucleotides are TGTGCCAGCAGCCCCCGGGACAGGGTTAGAGATACGCAGTATTTT. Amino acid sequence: CASSPRDRVRDTQYF.

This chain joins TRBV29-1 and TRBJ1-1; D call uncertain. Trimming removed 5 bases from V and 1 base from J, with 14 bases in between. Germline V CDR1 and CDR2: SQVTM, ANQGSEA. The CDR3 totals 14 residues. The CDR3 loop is CSVSNFVRNTEAFF. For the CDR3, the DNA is TGCAGCGTTTCCAATTTCGTTCGGAACACTGAAGCTTTCTTT.

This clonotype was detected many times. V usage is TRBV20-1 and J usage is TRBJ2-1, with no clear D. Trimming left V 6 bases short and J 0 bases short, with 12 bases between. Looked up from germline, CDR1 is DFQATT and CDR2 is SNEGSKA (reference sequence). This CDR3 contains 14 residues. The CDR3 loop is CSAITQSSYNEQFF. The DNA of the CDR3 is TGCAGTGCCATAACTCAGAGCTCCTACAATGAGCAGTTCTTC.

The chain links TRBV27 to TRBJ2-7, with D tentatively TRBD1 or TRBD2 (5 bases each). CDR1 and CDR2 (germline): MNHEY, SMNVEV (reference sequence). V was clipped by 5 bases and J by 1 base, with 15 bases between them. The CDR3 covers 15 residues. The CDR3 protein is CASSGPRDGSYEQYF. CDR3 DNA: TGTGCCAGCAGTGGACCCCGGGACGGTTCCTACGAGCAGTACTTC.

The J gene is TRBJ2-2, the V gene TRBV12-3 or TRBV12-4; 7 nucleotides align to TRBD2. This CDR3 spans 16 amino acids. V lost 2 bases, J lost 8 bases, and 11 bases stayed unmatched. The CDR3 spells CASSLRVAGISGELFF. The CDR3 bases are TGTGCCAGCAGTTTAAGGGTAGCGGGTATTTCGGGGGAGCTGTTTTTT.

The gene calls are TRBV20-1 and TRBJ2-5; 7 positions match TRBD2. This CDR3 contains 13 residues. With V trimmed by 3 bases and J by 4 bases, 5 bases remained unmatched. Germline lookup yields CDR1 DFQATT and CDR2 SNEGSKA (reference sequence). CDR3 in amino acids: CSARTGGVETQYF. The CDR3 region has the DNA TGCAGTGCTAGGACGGGAGGAGTAGAGACCCAGTACTTC.